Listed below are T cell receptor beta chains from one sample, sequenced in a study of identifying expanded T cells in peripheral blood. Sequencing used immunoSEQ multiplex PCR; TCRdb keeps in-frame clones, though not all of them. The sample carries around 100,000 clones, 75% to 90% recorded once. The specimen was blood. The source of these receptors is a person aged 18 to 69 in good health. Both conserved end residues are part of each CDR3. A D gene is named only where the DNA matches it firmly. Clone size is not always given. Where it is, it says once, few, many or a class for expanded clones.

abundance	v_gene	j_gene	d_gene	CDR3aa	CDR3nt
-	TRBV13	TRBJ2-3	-	CASSLGRQGRVDTQYF	TGTGCCAGCAGCTTAGGCCGGCAGGGGAGAGTGGATACGCAGTATTTT
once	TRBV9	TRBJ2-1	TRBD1	CASSVAVGQRNEQFF	TGTGCCAGCAGCGTAGCGGTGGGACAGAGGAATGAGCAGTTCTTC
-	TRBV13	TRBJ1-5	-	CASSRDKANQPQHF	TGTGCCAGCAGCCGGGACAAGGCCAATCAGCCCCAGCATTTT
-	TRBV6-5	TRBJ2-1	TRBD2	CASSATSGEQFF	TGTGCCAGCAGTGCCACTAGCGGAGAGCAGTTCTTC
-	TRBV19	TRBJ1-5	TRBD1	CASSPPGQGAKTQHF	TGTGCCAGTTCCCCCCCGGGACAGGGGGCGAAGACCCAGCATTTT
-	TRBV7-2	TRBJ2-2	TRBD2	CASSLNSLAGAGTGELFF	TGTGCCAGCAGCTTGAACTCTTTAGCGGGAGCTGGCACCGGGGAGCTGTTTTTT
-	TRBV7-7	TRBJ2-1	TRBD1	CASSSIEQGGEQFF	TGTGCCAGCAGCTCAATCGAACAGGGGGGTGAGCAGTTCTTC
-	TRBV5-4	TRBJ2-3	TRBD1	CASSLATGGTDTQYF	TGTGCCAGCAGCTTGGCGACAGGGGGCACAGATACGCAGTATTTT
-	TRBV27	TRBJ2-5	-	CASSLSSNPGTRQETQYF	TGTGCCAGCAGTTTATCCTCCAACCCCGGGACGAGACAAGAGACCCAGTACTTC
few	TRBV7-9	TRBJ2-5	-	CASSPPRKETQYF	TGTGCCAGCAGCCCGCCACGGAAAGAGACCCAGTACTTC
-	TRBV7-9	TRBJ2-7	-	CASSLQGTYEQYF	TGTGCCAGCAGCTTGCAGGGAACCTACGAGCAGTACTTC
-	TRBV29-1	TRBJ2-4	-	CSVLGGMAAKNIQYF	TGCAGCGTCCTAGGGGGGATGGCAGCCAAAAACATTCAGTACTTC
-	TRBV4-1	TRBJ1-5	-	CASSLWDGGQPQHF	TGCGCCAGCAGCCTCTGGGACGGGGGACAGCCCCAGCATTTT
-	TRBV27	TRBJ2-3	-	CASSNPSTDTQYF	TGTGCCAGCAGTAACCCTAGCACAGATACGCAGTATTTT
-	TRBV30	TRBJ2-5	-	CAWSSGGSGTQYF	TGTGCCTGGAGTTCAGGTGGAAGCGGGACCCAGTACTTC
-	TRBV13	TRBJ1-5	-	CASSLGGGWNQPQHF	TGTGCCAGCAGCTTAGGGGGGGGCTGGAATCAGCCCCAGCATTTT
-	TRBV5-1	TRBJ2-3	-	CASSITDTQYF	TGCGCCAGCAGCATCACAGATACGCAGTATTTT
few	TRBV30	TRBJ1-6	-	CAWSPTGNSPLHF	TGTGCCTGGAGTCCTACAGGGAATTCACCCCTCCACTTT
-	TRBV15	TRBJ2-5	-	CATSPGRIQETQYF	TGTGCCACCAGCCCGGGGCGGATCCAAGAGACCCAGTACTTC
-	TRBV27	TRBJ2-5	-	CASSHTPRTGTQYF	TGTGCCAGCAGCCACACCCCCCGTACGGGGACCCAGTACTTC
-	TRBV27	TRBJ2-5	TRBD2	CASSPGGEGLGSLMTQYF	TGTGCCAGCAGCCCCGGGGGGGAAGGTTTGGGGAGCCTTATGACCCAGTACTTC
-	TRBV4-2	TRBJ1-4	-	CASSQTRWDARELFF	TGTGCCAGCAGCCAGACCCGTTGGGATGCGAGGGAACTGTTTTTT
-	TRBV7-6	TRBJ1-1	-	CASSLKQGNTEAFF	TGTGCCAGCAGCTTGAAGCAGGGGAACACTGAAGCTTTCTTT
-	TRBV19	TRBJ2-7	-	CASSTPRHTGTYEQYF	TGTGCCAGTAGTACGCCTCGACATACGGGGACCTACGAGCAGTACTTC
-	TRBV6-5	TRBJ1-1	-	CASSYDSPEAFF	TGTGCCAGCAGTTATGACAGCCCTGAAGCTTTCTTT
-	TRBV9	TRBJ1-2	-	CASSNGDKRTF	TGTGCCAGCAGTAACGGGGACAAACGGACCTTC
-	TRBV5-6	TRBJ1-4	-	CASSLTPGLEDEKLFF	TGTGCCAGCAGCTTAACGCCGGGATTAGAGGACGAAAAACTGTTTTTT
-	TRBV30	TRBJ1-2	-	CAWRGVLGPKIF	TGTGCCTGGAGGGGAGTTTTGGGACCGAAGATCTTC
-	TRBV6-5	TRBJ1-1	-	CASSYSRGMTEAFF	TGTGCCAGCAGTTACTCTAGGGGGATGACTGAAGCTTTCTTT
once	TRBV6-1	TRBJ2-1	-	CASEGGSNEQFF	TGTGCCAGCGAGGGGGGCTCAAATGAGCAGTTCTTC
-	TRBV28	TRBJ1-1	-	CASNVIGDTEAFF	TGTGCCAGCAATGTTATTGGGGACACTGAAGCTTTCTTT
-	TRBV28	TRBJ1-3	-	CASGGLNGNTIYF	TGTGCCAGTGGGGGGCTGAACGGAAACACCATATATTTT